Each of the 30 T cell receptor beta chains below was sequenced from the same sample in a study of cytomegalovirus exposure and HLA in healthy donors. Measured with immunoSEQ multiplex PCR; TCRdb has only the in-frame clones, and not every one. Of roughly 75,000 clones listed, roughly 94% are singletons. Source material: PBMCs. These receptors came from a man between 18 and 35 years old in good health and CMV-seropositive.

This chain connects TRBV27 to TRBJ2-1; 9 bases match TRBD1. This CDR3 is built from 15 residues. Germline assignment: CDR1 MNHEY and CDR2 SMNVEV (reference sequence). After removal of 4 bases from V and 0 bases from J, the junction contained 1 base not matched to a gene. CDR3 in amino acids: CASSSGQGSYNEQFF. The CDR3 DNA reads as TGTGCCAGCAGTTCGGGACAGGGCTCCTACAATGAGCAGTTCTTC.

The chain joins TRBV29-1 to TRBJ2-2; D unclear. The CDR3 totals 14 residues. Trimming shortened V by 3 bases and J by 4 bases, and 12 bases separated the two germline ends. The V gene's germline CDR1 is SQVTM and CDR2 ANQGSEA. For the CDR3, the DNA is TGCAGCGTTGATACTCCCTCGGGCACCGGGGAGCTGTTTTTT. It encodes CSVDTPSGTGELFF.

This chain connects TRBV6-1 to TRBJ2-5; D is possibly TRBD2 (5 bases). V was cut by 0 bases and J by 1 base, with 9 bases left in between. Germline CDR1 and CDR2: MNHNS and SASEGT. CDR3 length: 15 residues. CDR3 sequence: CASSEAPGSQETQYF. For the CDR3, the DNA is TGTGCCAGCAGTGAAGCCCCGGGGAGCCAAGAGACCCAGTACTTC.

The chain is built from TRBV16 and TRBJ1-2; TRBD1 matches 7 bases. J gave up 6 bases and V 1 base, and 5 bases lay outside the gene matches. Germline V gives CDR1 KGHSY, CDR2 FQNENV. The CDR3 is 14 residues long. The CDR3 sequence is CASSQLSGGDGYTF. CDR3 coding DNA: TGTGCCAGCAGCCAATTATCAGGGGGAGATGGCTACACCTTC.

This clone was seen once. The chain combines TRBV5-1 with TRBJ2-7; 14 bases fit TRBD2. J gave up 4 bases and V 4 bases, and 4 bases lay outside the gene matches. The germline V gene has CDR1 SGHRS and CDR2 YFSETQ. CDR3 length: 15 amino acids. The CDR3 sequence is CASSPGLAGAYEQYF. CDR3 DNA sequence: TGCGCCAGCAGCCCGGGACTAGCGGGAGCGTACGAGCAGTACTTC. The full variable domain, with the rest looked up from reference TRBV5-1 and TRBJ2-7, is KAGVTQTPRYLIKTRGQQVTLSCSPISGHRSVSWYQQTPGQGLQFLFEYFSETQRNKGNFPGRFSGRQFSNSRSEMNVSTLELGDSALYLCASSPGLAGAYEQYFGPGTRLTVT.

The chain employs TRBV27 and TRBJ2-2; a weak D match, TRBD2 (6 bases). This CDR3 has 14 amino acids. CDR1 and CDR2 from the germline V gene are MNHEY and SMNVEV (reference sequence). V gave up 4 bases and J gave up 7 bases, with 13 bases separating them. This chain's CDR3 is CASSSGTLYGELFF. CDR3 nucleotides: TGTGCCAGCAGTTCGGGGACTCTCTACGGGGAGCTGTTTTTT.

The rearrangement uses TRBV6-6 and TRBJ2-1; a weak D match, TRBD2 (5 bases). Germline CDR1 MNHNY, CDR2 SVGAGI (reference sequence). V was pared by 0 bases and J by 3 bases, with 9 bases between. The CDR3 extends over 15 amino acids. The DNA for the CDR3 is TGTGCCAGCAGTTACTCGGGTCGGGGCTACAATGAGCAGTTCTTC. This codes for CASSYSGRGYNEQFF.

CDR3 region: CASSLRDPRGGTYNEQFF. In nucleotides, the CDR3 is TGTGCCAGCAGCTTAAGGGATCCTCGGGGAGGCACCTACAATGAGCAGTTCTTC. The chain links TRBV7-2 to TRBJ2-1; a weak D match, TRBD2 (6 bases). This CDR3 spans 18 amino acids. Germline V gives CDR1 SGHTA, CDR2 FQGNSA. V was pared by 2 bases and J by 2 bases, with 19 bases between.

As to this clone: The germline gene is not matched at one end of the junction; a read error may be the cause. Other nucleotide sequences from this sample produce the same CDR3. The chain is built from TRBV2 and TRBJ2-3; TRBD2 matches 10 bases. The CDR3 has 19 residues. Germline CDR1 SNHLY, CDR2 FYNNEI. CDR3 sequence reads: CASSERVPSGRSSTDTQYF. In DNA, the CDR3 is TGTGCCAGCAGTGAAAGGGTTCCTAGCGGGAGATCGAGCACAGATACACAGTATTTT.

This sequence joins TRBV19 and TRBJ2-1; D gene uncertain. The ends were cut back, 5 bases at V and 0 bases at J, with 8 bases in the middle. Germline CDR1 and CDR2: LNHDA and SQIVND (reference sequence). CDR3 length: 14 amino acids. The CDR3: CASSLESSYNEQFF. The CDR3 nucleotides read TGTGCCAGTAGTTTGGAGAGCTCCTACAATGAGCAGTTCTTC.

This rearrangement joins TRBV27 to TRBJ2-5; the match to TRBD1 covers 8 bases. The ends lost 6 bases at V and 4 bases at J; junction bases unmatched: 4. Germline V gives CDR1 MNHEY, CDR2 SMNVEV (reference sequence). The CDR3 spans 13 residues. The CDR3 region is CASSGTGRETQYF. CDR3 nucleotides: TGTGCCAGCAGCGGGACAGGTAGAGAGACCCAGTACTTC.

V gene TRBV7-3 combines with J gene TRBJ2-2, with D possibly matching TRBD1 (5 bases). Trimming left V 3 bases short and J 4 bases short, with 9 bases between. This CDR3 comprises 14 residues. CDR1 and CDR2 (germline): SGHTA, FQGTGA. The CDR3 coding sequence is TGTGCCAGCAGCTTCAGCCAGGGCACCGGGGAGCTGTTTTTT. Its protein product is CASSFSQGTGELFF.

This rearrangement joins TRBV6-5 to TRBJ1-1; D might be TRBD1 (5 bases). Germline assignment: CDR1 MNHEY and CDR2 SVGAGI. This CDR3 is 15 amino acids long. The germline V and J ends were trimmed by 0 bases and 0 bases, with 8 bases remaining between them. The CDR3 region has the DNA TGTGCCAGCAGTTACTCTAAGACAGTGAACACTGAAGCTTTCTTT. Encoded protein: CASSYSKTVNTEAFF.

The chain recombines TRBV6-1 with TRBJ1-2; unclear D gene. This CDR3 contains 12 residues. The germline gives CDR1 MNHNS, CDR2 SASEGT. V lost 8 bases and J lost 4, with 11 bases in between. In DNA, the CDR3 is TGTGCCAGCGCAGTCAGGTTCTATGGCTACACCTTC. Translated: CASAVRFYGYTF.

This sequence joins TRBV18 and TRBJ2-3; 7 bases are a match to TRBD2. The ends lost 2 bases at V and 2 bases at J; junction bases unmatched: 7. The CDR3 covers 16 residues. CDR1 and CDR2 from the germline V gene are KGHSH and LQKENI. CDR3 amino acids: CASSPMASGHTDTQYF. The CDR3 bases are TGTGCCAGCTCACCAATGGCTAGCGGACACACAGATACGCAGTATTTT.

The chain is built from TRBV27 and TRBJ1-1, with D unclear. V lost 5 bases to trimming and J lost 0 bases, with 16 bases between them. CDR3 size: 16 residues. Germline CDR1 and CDR2: MNHEY and SMNVEV (reference sequence). The CDR3 coding sequence is TGTGCCAGCAGTGGAGACTGGAGACTCATGAACACTGAAGCTTTCTTT. Its translation is CASSGDWRLMNTEAFF.

The J gene is TRBJ2-3, the V gene TRBV5-1, with TRBD2 matching over 11 bases. The CDR3 is made up of 16 amino acids. Germline CDR1 is SGHRS and CDR2 is YFSETQ. With V trimmed by 1 base and J by 4 bases, 5 bases remained unmatched. The CDR3 DNA is TGCGCCAGCAGCTTGATCACTAGCGGGAGCGCAGATACGCAGTATTTT. Translation: CASSLITSGSADTQYF.

V usage is TRBV5-6 and J usage is TRBJ2-5, with TRBD2 matching 8 bases. The V gene end was trimmed by 6 bases and the J gene end by 4 bases; junction bases not matched to a gene: 8. Germline V gene lookup returns CDR1 SGHDT and CDR2 YYEEEE. This CDR3 is 14 amino acids long. CDR3 in amino acids: CASIPAAGGETQYF. The CDR3 nucleotides are TGTGCCAGCATCCCGGCGGCGGGGGGAGAGACCCAGTACTTC.

The genes are TRBV21-1 and TRBJ2-5; the table's D call TRBD1 went unverified against the DNA. TRBV21-1 is assigned pseudogene status. The CDR3 is made up of 16 amino acids. The CDR3 DNA reads TGTGCCAGCAGCAAAGTTGGACAACCGTGGCGGATGACCCAGTACTTC. The encoded protein is CASSKVGQPWRMTQYF.

The chain carries TRBV9 and TRBJ2-1; weak D call: TRBD2 (6 bases). CDR3 length: 18 residues. Trimming removed 0 bases from V and 0 bases from J, with 16 bases in between. CDR1 is SGDLS, CDR2 YYNGEE, per germline. CDR3 amino acids: CASSVEKEGRYSYNEQFF. Written as DNA, the CDR3 is TGTGCCAGCAGCGTAGAGAAAGAGGGGAGGTACTCCTACAATGAGCAGTTCTTC.

The V gene is TRBV7-2, the J gene TRBJ1-6; D uncertain. The CDR3 is 15 amino acids. V was shortened by 1 base and J by 0 bases, with 4 bases between the two germline ends. Germline assignment: CDR1 SGHTA and CDR2 FQGNSA. The CDR3 loop is CASSLGSSYNSPLHF. Here the CDR3 DNA reads TGTGCCAGCAGCTTAGGGAGCTCCTATAATTCACCCCTCCACTTT.

The V gene is TRBV7-2, the J gene TRBJ1-2; maybe TRBD1 (5 bases). The length of the CDR3 is 15 residues. V was clipped by 2 bases and J by 4 bases, with 14 bases between them. Germline V gives CDR1 SGHTA, CDR2 FQGNSA. In DNA form, the CDR3 reads TGTGCCAGCAGCTTACACCAGGGAGGAGGCTATGGCTACACCTTC. Amino acids: CASSLHQGGGYGYTF.

V gene TRBV19 combines with J gene TRBJ2-2, with 8 bases lining up with TRBD1. The length of the CDR3 is 15 residues. The germline CDR1 and CDR2 sequences are LNHDA and SQIVND (reference sequence). Unmatched junction bases numbered 8, after V lost 4 bases and J lost 7 bases. CDR3 region: CASSTLGQGHGELFF. CDR3 bases: TGTGCCAGTAGTACGCTAGGACAGGGCCACGGGGAGCTGTTTTTT.

This sequence joins TRBV10-1 and TRBJ2-7; TRBD1 matches at 9 bases. V shed 5 bases and J 3 bases; nucleotides not matched to a gene: 8. The germline gives CDR1 WNHNN, CDR2 SYGVQD (reference sequence). The CDR3 contains 15 residues. CDR3 sequence: CASSPTDRGVYEQYF. DNA for the CDR3: TGCGCCAGCAGTCCAACGGACAGGGGAGTCTACGAGCAGTACTTC.

The rearrangement links TRBV4-2 to TRBJ1-2, with 8 bases matching TRBD1. V dropped 0 bases and J dropped 3; count of bases not matched to a gene: 3. Per germline, CDR1 LGHNA and CDR2 YNFKEQ. The CDR3 consists of 15 residues. The CDR3 loop reads CASSQERTGHYGYTF. The CDR3 DNA sequence: TGTGCCAGCAGCCAAGAGCGGACAGGGCACTATGGCTACACCTTC.

The chain has TRBV19 and TRBJ1-1; D is unclear. There are 12 residues in the CDR3. Trimming shortened V by 5 bases and J by 8 bases, and 12 bases separated the two germline ends. Germline V CDR1 and CDR2: LNHDA, SQIVND (reference sequence). In DNA form, the CDR3 reads TGTGCCAGTAGTTTAGGATTACTCGAAGCTTTCTTT. Residues: CASSLGLLEAFF.

V usage is TRBV10-3 and J usage is TRBJ1-1; no clear D. The V end lost 10 bases, the J end lost 0 bases, and 12 bases lay between the germline ends. Looked up from germline, CDR1 is ENHRY and CDR2 is SYGVKD. CDR3 length equals 13 residues. This chain's CDR3 is CASSRVLNTEAFF. CDR3 DNA sequence: TGTGCCAGCTCACGGGTACTGAACACTGAAGCTTTCTTT.

The chain carries TRBV6-1 and TRBJ2-7; D gene unclear. Between the trimmed V and J ends, which lost 5 bases and 6 bases, there was a span of 11 bases. The CDR3 sequence is 12 residues long. Germline CDR1 is MNHNS and CDR2 is SASEGT. CDR3 amino acids: CASSHNSPEQYF. DNA for the CDR3: TGTGCCAGCAGTCATAACAGCCCCGAGCAGTACTTC.

The chain has TRBV6-6 and TRBJ2-1; D gene ambiguous. V dropped 0 bases and J dropped 9 bases, with 15 bases sitting between them. Germline assignment: CDR1 MNHNY and CDR2 SVGAGI (reference sequence). CDR3 size: 15 residues. CDR3 sequence reads: CASSYSASGISEQFF. In DNA form, the CDR3 reads TGTGCCAGCAGTTACTCGGCTAGTGGTATCTCTGAGCAGTTCTTC.

The V gene is TRBV7-8, the J gene TRBJ2-5; D gene uncertain. This CDR3 is 12 amino acids long. The germline CDR1 and CDR2 sequences are SGHVS and FQNEAQ. Trimming removed 1 base at V and 4 bases at J, with 4 bases between. The CDR3 nucleotides read TGTGCCAGCAGCTTAGGTCGAGAGACCCAGTACTTC. This gives the protein CASSLGRETQYF.